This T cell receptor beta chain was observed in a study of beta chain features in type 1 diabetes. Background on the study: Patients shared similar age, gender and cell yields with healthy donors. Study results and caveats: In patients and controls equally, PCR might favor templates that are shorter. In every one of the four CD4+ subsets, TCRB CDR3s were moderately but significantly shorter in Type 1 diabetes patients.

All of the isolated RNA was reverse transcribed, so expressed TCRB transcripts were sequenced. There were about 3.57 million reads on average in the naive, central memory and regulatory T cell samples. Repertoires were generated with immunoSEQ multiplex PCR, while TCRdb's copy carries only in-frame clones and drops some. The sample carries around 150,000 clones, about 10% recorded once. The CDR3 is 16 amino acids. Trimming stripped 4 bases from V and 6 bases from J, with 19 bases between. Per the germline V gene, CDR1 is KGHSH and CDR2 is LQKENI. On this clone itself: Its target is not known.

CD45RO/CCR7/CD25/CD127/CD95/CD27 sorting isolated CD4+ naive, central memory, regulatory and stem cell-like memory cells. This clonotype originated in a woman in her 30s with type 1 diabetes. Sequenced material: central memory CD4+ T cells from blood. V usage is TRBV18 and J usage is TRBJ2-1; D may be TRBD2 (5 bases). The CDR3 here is CASSLRVREKGNEQFF. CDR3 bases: TGTGCCAGCTCACTCAGAGTACGGGAAAAAGGCAATGAGCAGTTCTTC.